The 5 T cell receptor beta chains reported below all come from one sample, sequenced in a study of Graves' ophthalmopathy and Graves' hyperthyroidism (dated by TCRdb to 2016 to 2018). For sequencing, an Illumina HiSeq 2000 was employed. TCR beta CDR3 regions were amplified from RNA transcripts for repertoire sequencing. The first round of RT-PCR was done with HTBI primers and the Qiagen OneStep RT-PCR kit, and was followed by a second round of multiplex PCR, then size selection and purification. TCRdb's own reprocessing of the public reads used fastp at Q25 and MiXCR and kept productive beta chains. Here each entry gathers all rows of one CDR3 protein and keeps the most common genes and DNA. Across this sample there are over a million distinct CDR3 sequences, with about 40% seen only once. The ten biggest clones cover around 10% of the sample. Sequencing used peripheral blood or thyroid tissue (not recorded which). The receptors originated from an adult man with Graves' hyperthyroidism.

This clonotype came up many times. The chain carries TRBV12-3 or TRBV12-4 and TRBJ1-2; TRBD1 matches at 7 bases. CDR3 length equals 14 residues. After removal of 5 bases from V and 4 bases from J, the junction contained 7 bases not matched to a gene. CDR3 nucleotides: TGTGCCAGCAGTATGACAGGGACCAGCTATGGCTACACCTTC. Its translation: CASSMTGTSYGYTF.

This clonotype was recorded many times. This rearrangement joins TRBV20-1 to TRBJ2-7, with a weak D call TRBD2 (6 bases). The V end was cut by 3 bases, the J end by 2 bases, with 11 bases between. Germline CDR1 and CDR2: DFQATT and SNEGSKA (reference sequence). This CDR3 is 13 amino acids long. The CDR3 reads CSARGGDTYEQYF. The CDR3 nucleotides read TGCAGTGCTAGGGGGGGTGATACCTACGAGCAGTACTTC.

The V and J genes are TRBV7-7 and TRBJ2-7; D is ambiguous. Trimming removed 7 bases from V and 2 bases from J, with 12 bases in between. CDR1 is SSHAT, CDR2 FNYEAQ, per germline (reference sequence). The CDR3 contains 13 residues. In DNA form, the CDR3 reads TGTGCCAGCAACCCGGATGGCCCCTACGAGCAGTACTTC. This codes for CASNPDGPYEQYF.

This clonotype was seen a handful of times. This sequence joins TRBV12-3 or TRBV12-4 and TRBJ1-5, with D uncertain. V lost 6 bases and J 7 bases, leaving 16 bases between the germline ends. There are 14 residues in the CDR3. The chain's CDR3 is CASRPGPGGQPQHF. As DNA, the CDR3 is TGTGCCAGCAGGCCCGGGCCCGGAGGCCAGCCCCAGCATTTT.

This clonotype came up many times. This rearrangement joins TRBV20-1 to TRBJ1-1; D uncertain. Germline V lookup: CDR1 DFQATT, CDR2 SNEGSKA (reference sequence). V shed 6 bases and J shed 7 bases, with 15 bases lying between them. The CDR3 is 12 amino acids. As DNA, the CDR3 is TGCAGTGCAAATGAGGGAATCGGTGAAGCTTTCTTT. Translation gives CSANEGIGEAFF.